These 21 T cell receptor beta chains share one sample of origin, sequenced in a study of breast tumors, draining lymph nodes, adjacent tissues. Samples came from axillary lymph nodes draining the breast cancer. TCRdb used MiXCR to reprocess the multiplex PCR reads, holding one entry per CDR3 protein. The profile shows some 230,000 distinct CDR3 sequences, under 40% of them singletons. The material sequenced was axillary lymph node tissue. The source is a female donor with breast cancer. Some clones in this sample may be carry-over from other donors' samples.

A word on this clonotype: Being one base from a much bigger clone, this may be a read error. The chain carries TRBV12-3 or TRBV12-4 and TRBJ2-1; a possible D gene is TRBD2 (5 bases). This CDR3 spans 15 amino acids. V was cut by 5 bases and J by 5 bases, with 16 bases left in between. This CDR3 reads CASSLGGRRNNEQFF. CDR3 sequence (DNA): TGTGCCAGCAGTCTTGGTGGGAGAAGAAACAATGAGCAGTTCTTC.

This clonotype was counted once. This rearrangement joins TRBV7-2 to TRBJ1-6; 7 bases fit TRBD1. Losses at the gene ends were 1 base for V and 6 bases for J; bases not matched to a gene: 3. CDR1 and CDR2 from the germline V gene are SGHTA and FQGNSA. The CDR3 spans 15 residues. The CDR3 DNA follows: TGTGCCAGCAGCTTAGTGGGACAGACTAATTCACCCCTCCACTTT. Residues: CASSLVGQTNSPLHF.

This clonotype was found once. V and J are TRBV20-1 and TRBJ2-3; D is ambiguous. V was clipped by 5 bases and J by 4 bases, with 22 bases between them. The length of the CDR3 is 16 residues. Germline loops: CDR1 DFQATT, CDR2 SNEGSKA (reference sequence). CDR3 region: CSASPGAQSAPDTQYF. CDR3 bases: TGCAGTGCTTCTCCGGGTGCTCAATCAGCCCCAGATACGCAGTATTTT.

This clonotype came up a few times. The V call is TRBV6-1, the J call TRBJ2-1, with D possibly being TRBD2 (5 bases). CDR1 and CDR2 (germline): MNHNS, SASEGT. The CDR3 consists of 15 residues. Deletions cut 11 bases from V and 0 bases from J, with 17 bases between. CDR3 sequence (DNA): TGTGCCTGCCTAGGCGGGCCGAGCTCCTACAATGAGCAGTTCTTC. It specifies CACLGGPSSYNEQFF.

Turning to this clonotype: This may arise from a read error, as a much more abundant clone is one base away. The CDR3, as DNA: TGCGCCAGCAGCTGGGACAGGGCGGTCGATGGCTACACCTTC. It specifies CASSWDRAVDGYTF. The chain carries TRBV5-1 and TRBJ1-2, with 9 bases lining up with TRBD1. The germline CDR1 and CDR2 sequences are SGHRS and YFSETQ. The CDR3 sequence is 14 residues long. The junction had 6 bases not matched to a gene; V was cut back by 3 bases and J by 6 bases.

This sequence joins TRBV5-1 and TRBJ1-2; D is unresolved. The CDR3 runs 13 residues. Germline-derived CDR1 and CDR2 are SGHRS and YFSETQ. Trimming shortened V by 0 bases and J by 12 bases, and 15 bases separated the two germline ends. The CDR3 DNA reads TGCGCCAGCAGCTTGGCGGCAAGCTCTGGAAACACCTTC. This gives the protein CASSLAASSGNTF.

This clonotype was detected a few times. The chain uses TRBV6-1 and TRBJ2-1; 7 bases are shared with TRBD1. The V segment lost 6 bases and the J segment 10 bases; nucleotides outside the gene matches: 9. There are 13 residues in the CDR3. In germline, CDR1 is MNHNS, CDR2 SASEGT. The CDR3 sequence: CASSPYRGWEQFF. CDR3 bases: TGTGCCAGCAGCCCATACAGGGGTTGGGAGCAGTTCTTC.

This chain uses TRBV6-5 with TRBJ1-2, with D perhaps matching TRBD1 (6 bases). Per germline, CDR1 MNHEY and CDR2 SVGAGI. This CDR3 comprises 14 residues. V lost 3 bases, J lost 4 bases, and 12 bases lay in between. The CDR3 DNA sequence: TGTGCCAGCAGTTATCCAGGGGAAATCTATGGCTACACCTTC. Residues: CASSYPGEIYGYTF.

This clonotype appeared a few times. Just one base apart from a much larger clone, this may be a read error. This CDR3 is missing its conserved last phenylalanine or tryptophan, likely due to a read error. CDR3 in amino acids: CASSVTDTYEQYS. CDR3 nucleotide sequence: TGTGCCAGCAGCGTAACGGATACCTACGAGCAGTACTCC. V and J are TRBV9 and TRBJ2-7, with D uncertain. The V gene's germline CDR1 is SGDLS and CDR2 YYNGEE. This CDR3 has 13 amino acids. V was trimmed by 1 base and J by 2 bases, leaving 7 bases between them.

This clonotype was found many times. The chain has TRBV7-9 and TRBJ2-7; D tentatively reads TRBD1 or TRBD2 (6 bases each). The germline gives CDR1 SEHNR, CDR2 FQNEAQ (reference sequence). CDR3 length: 14 amino acids. V shed 5 bases and J shed 3 bases, with 14 bases lying between them. CDR3 sequence: CASSAGGGIYEQYF. CDR3 DNA sequence: TGTGCCAGCAGCGCAGGAGGGGGAATCTACGAGCAGTACTTC.

In this sample, this clonotype turned up once. The chain is built from TRBV12-3 or TRBV12-4 and TRBJ1-3; D remains ambiguous. CDR3 length: 17 residues. The V end lost 6 bases, the J end lost 0 bases, and 18 bases lay between the germline ends. The chain's CDR3 is CASRHRRELSSGNTIYF. DNA for the CDR3: TGTGCCAGCAGGCATCGACGTGAGCTGAGCTCTGGAAACACCATATATTTT.

This clonotype came up many times. V gene TRBV20-1 combines with J gene TRBJ2-7; no clear D. The CDR3 covers 12 residues. CDR1 DFQATT and CDR2 SNEGSKA come from the germline V gene (reference sequence). Trimming stripped 6 bases from V and 6 bases from J, with 15 bases between. The CDR3 bases are TGCAGTGCCTGGGTGGAGCGCTCCGAGCAGTACTTC. Protein product: CSAWVERSEQYF.

This clonotype was observed many times. The gene calls are TRBV12-5 and TRBJ2-1; TRBD2 matches at 8 bases. The germline V gene encodes CDR1 LGHNT and CDR2 FRNRAP. The CDR3 totals 16 residues. With V trimmed by 0 bases and J by 6 bases, 7 bases remained unmatched. CDR3 DNA: TGTGCTAGTGGTTTGGTACTCGGGAGGGCCCCCAATGAGCAGTTCTTC. Protein sequence: CASGLVLGRAPNEQFF.

The rearrangement uses TRBV24-1 and TRBJ2-3; 9 positions match TRBD2. V was clipped by 5 bases and J by 4 bases; unmatched bases: 15. The CDR3 covers 18 residues. The germline gives CDR1 KGHDR, CDR2 SFDVKD. In DNA, the CDR3 is TGTGCCACCAGTGCCTCGGGGACAGCCTCTAGCGGGGCAGATACGCAGTATTTT. It specifies CATSASGTASSGADTQYF.

There are many counts of this clonotype. The genes are TRBV7-9 and TRBJ2-5, with D hard to call. This CDR3 comprises 10 residues. Germline V gives CDR1 SEHNR, CDR2 FQNEAQ (reference sequence). The CDR3 nucleotides are TGTGTCCTGGGAACAGAGACCCAGTACTTC. Protein sequence: CVLGTETQYF.

This clonotype came up once. V gene TRBV19 combines with J gene TRBJ1-6; D is unresolved. The germline V gene encodes CDR1 LNHDA and CDR2 SQIVND (reference sequence). V was clipped by 5 bases and J by 3 bases, with 5 bases between them. This CDR3 spans 13 amino acids. This CDR3 is CASSGLYNSPLHF. The CDR3 DNA sequence: TGTGCCAGTAGTGGGCTCTATAATTCACCCCTCCACTTT.

In the case of this clonotype: A read error is possible here, since a much larger clone lies one base away. The chain uses TRBV6-5 and TRBJ1-3, with D hard to call. The germline V gene has CDR1 MNHEY and CDR2 SVGAGI. V was pared by 0 bases and J by 6 bases, with 12 bases between. The CDR3 is 15 residues long. The CDR3 sequence is CASSYSTVGENTIYF. CDR3 coding DNA: TGTGCCAGCAGTTACTCAACTGTCGGGGAAAACACCATATATTTT.

This clonotype showed up many times. The genes are TRBV2 and TRBJ1-5; D is perhaps TRBD1 (5 bases). The CDR3 length is 14 residues. V was pared by 7 bases and J by 5 bases, with 15 bases between. Looked up from germline, CDR1 is SNHLY and CDR2 is FYNNEI. The CDR3: CASMTGGTDQPQHF. The CDR3 DNA follows: TGTGCCAGCATGACTGGGGGGACGGATCAGCCCCAGCATTTT.

This clonotype has a count of ten or more. The chain joins TRBV5-1 to TRBJ1-2; D is unresolved. The CDR3 sequence is 13 residues long. In germline, CDR1 is SGHRS, CDR2 YFSETQ. Trimming left V 0 bases short and J 5 bases short, with 8 bases between. The CDR3 DNA reads TGCGCCAGCAGCTTGGTAACAGAATATGGCTACACCTTC. Translation: CASSLVTEYGYTF.

This clonotype was observed many times. The J gene is TRBJ1-2, the V gene TRBV4-3; TRBD1 matches at 7 bases. The CDR3 extends over 14 amino acids. V lost 3 bases and J lost 7; bases outside the gene matches: 8. Germline CDR1 and CDR2: LGHNA and YSLEER. The CDR3 is CASSHRDSRVGYTF. In nucleotides, the CDR3 is TGCGCCAGCAGCCATAGGGACAGCAGGGTTGGCTACACCTTC.

This clonotype has just one count. The rearrangement uses TRBV7-6 and TRBJ2-2; the match to TRBD2 covers 7 bases. V was pared by 5 bases and J by 4 bases, with 10 bases of the junction left unmatched. The CDR3 loop spans 16 amino acids. The germline gives CDR1 SGHVS, CDR2 FNYEAQ. The CDR3: CASSARGLEGTGELFF. Written as DNA, the CDR3 is TGTGCCAGCAGCGCCCGTGGACTAGAAGGCACCGGGGAGCTGTTTTTT.